This paragraph reports one T cell receptor (beta chain). Its specificity is not known. The CDR3 is 15 amino acids. Germline values: CDR1 SGHNT, CDR2 YENEEA. The V end lost 1 base, the J end lost 0 bases, and 10 bases lay between the germline ends. A mixed TRB-A/B primer pool amplified rearranged TRB by multiplex touch-down PCR. Each CDR3 protein is one row after TCRdb ran MiXCR on the multiplex PCR reads. The table lists about 3,000 distinct CDR3 sequences, approximately 25% of them singletons. The entry originates in a study of T cell repertoires in aging, cancer and after chemotherapy. Study results and caveats: Rebound thymic output was suggested by rising median generation probability during chemotherapy in each cancer cohort.

Amplification of TCR beta used genomic DNA extracted from peripheral blood. The chain employs TRBV11-3 and TRBJ2-7, with D possibly matching TRBD1 (6 bases). The TCR was taken from a human donor with a solid tumor. Sequenced: blood. The DNA for the CDR3 is TGTGCCAGCAGCTTAGGGTCAGGGGCCTCCTACGAGCAGTACTTC. As protein: CASSLGSGASYEQYF. The full variable domain, completed using reference TRBV11-3 and TRBJ2-7, is EAGVVQSPRYKIIEKKQPVAFWCNPISGHNTLYWYLQNLGQGPELLIRYENEEAVDDSQLPKDRFSAERLKGVDSTLKIQPAELGDSAVYLCASSLGSGASYEQYFGPGTRLTVT.